These 28 T cell receptor beta chains came from one sample sequenced in a study of breast tumors, draining lymph nodes, adjacent tissues. TCRdb passed the multiplex PCR reads through MiXCR, listing each CDR3 protein once. Found here are 84,000 or so distinct CDR3 sequences, roughly 30% of them singletons; the top ten hold 8.1%. The lymph nodes were axillary draining lymph nodes from breast cancer patients. Sequenced sample: axillary lymph node tissue. These receptors all come from a female donor with breast cancer. Some clones in this sample may be carry-over from other donors' samples.

This clonotype was recorded at least ten times. J is TRBJ2-4 and V is TRBV20-1, with D possibly TRBD1 on 5 matching bases. V was trimmed by 6 bases and J by 2 bases, leaving 14 bases between them. Germline lookup yields CDR1 DFQATT and CDR2 SNEGSKA (reference sequence). The length of the CDR3 is 14 residues. CDR3 region: CSAQTDSPKNIQYF. The CDR3 DNA follows: TGCAGTGCACAGACCGACAGCCCCAAAAACATTCAGTACTTC.

On this clonotype: Because the CDR3's place on the DNA is in doubt, the DNA is left out and the CDR3 is given as listed by TCRdb. The gene calls are TRBV7-9 and TRBJ1-3. The CDR3 spans 20 amino acids, including both terminal residues. Per the germline V gene, CDR1 is SEHNR and CDR2 is FQNEAQ (reference sequence). CDR3 sequence reads: CASRDSLSYEQYFGPGTIYF.

This clonotype was detected many times. The chain links TRBV7-2 to TRBJ2-3, with no clear D. V shed 4 bases and J shed 6 bases, with 8 bases lying between them. Germline V gene data show CDR1 as SGHTA and CDR2 as FQGNSA. The CDR3 length is 12 residues. The CDR3 region has the DNA TGTGCCAGCAGCTCAGACCGGGATACGCAGTATTTT. Amino acid sequence: CASSSDRDTQYF.

The sample holds many counts of this clonotype. The rearrangement uses TRBV4-1 and TRBJ2-3, with no clear D. Germline V gives CDR1 MGHRA, CDR2 YSYEKL. Trimming left V 2 bases short and J 6 bases short, with 15 bases between. CDR3 length: 15 residues. The CDR3 DNA sequence: TGCGCCAGCAGCCAATCCTACCGTACGGCTGATACGCAGTATTTT. It translates to CASSQSYRTADTQYF.

This clonotype showed up many times. V gene TRBV11-2 combines with J gene TRBJ2-2; 8 nucleotides agree with TRBD1. The CDR3 totals 15 residues. Trimming cost V 5 bases and J 6 bases; bases outside gene matches: 8. The germline gives CDR1 SGHAT, CDR2 FQNNGV. CDR3 in amino acids: CASSPWQGASGELFF. The CDR3 coding sequence is TGTGCCAGCAGCCCATGGCAGGGGGCATCCGGGGAGCTGTTTTTT.

This clonotype occurred many times. The rearrangement uses TRBV5-5 and TRBJ1-2; D is undetermined. This CDR3 region has 13 residues. Trimming shortened V by 1 base and J by 8 bases, and 12 bases separated the two germline ends. Germline-derived CDR1 and CDR2 are SGHKS and YYEKEE (reference sequence). The CDR3 reads CASSLRSPGGYTF. In DNA form, the CDR3 reads TGTGCCAGCAGCTTGCGGAGTCCCGGGGGCTACACCTTC. The entire variable domain, with the rest obtained from reference TRBV5-5 and TRBJ1-2, is as follows: DAGVTQSPTHLIKTRGQQVTLRCSPISGHKSVSWYQQVLGQGPQFIFQYYEKEERGRGNFPDRFSARQFPNYSSELNVNALLLGDSALYLCASSLRSPGGYTFGSGTRLTVV.

This clonotype was seen a single time. The conserved final phenylalanine or tryptophan is absent from the CDR3, which likely points to a read error. The DNA is omitted, as the CDR3 cannot be located on it reliably, and the CDR3 follows TCRdb's listing. V is TRBV20-1 and J is TRBJ2-5; the table calls TRBD2, which could not be checked here. In germline, CDR1 is DFQATT, CDR2 SNEGSKA (reference sequence). The CDR3 spans 11 residues, counting both ends. The CDR3 spells CSWEREKTQSL.

The gene calls are TRBV25-1 and TRBJ2-1; D is unresolved. The V gene lost 6 bases and the J gene lost 1 base, with 4 bases spanning the gap. The CDR3 sequence is 12 residues long. Germline V gene sequence: CDR1 MGHDK, CDR2 SYGVNS. The CDR3 sequence is CASRGSYNEQFF. The CDR3 bases are TGTGCCAGCAGGGGTTCCTACAATGAGCAGTTCTTC.

This clonotype was seen ten or more times. This rearrangement joins TRBV5-6 to TRBJ1-2, with 7 positions matching TRBD1. Germline-derived CDR1 and CDR2 are SGHDT and YYEEEE. V lost 1 base and J lost 9; bases outside the gene matches: 9. CDR3 size: 14 residues. The CDR3 sequence is CASSLSDREASYTF. The CDR3 DNA sequence: TGTGCCAGCAGCTTGTCCGACAGGGAAGCAAGCTACACCTTC.

This clonotype showed up many times. This chain uses TRBV7-9 with TRBJ2-1, with 7 bases fitting TRBD2. CDR3 length: 15 amino acids. V dropped 5 bases and J dropped 5; count of bases not matched to a gene: 9. Per germline, CDR1 SEHNR and CDR2 FQNEAQ (reference sequence). The CDR3 sequence is CASSVLAGDHNEQFF. CDR3 coding DNA: TGTGCCAGCAGCGTGCTGGCGGGAGATCACAATGAGCAGTTCTTC.

In the case of this clonotype: A read error may explain this, as a much larger clone is one base away. This CDR3 fails to terminate in the conserved phenylalanine or tryptophan, so it likely reflects a read error. J is TRBJ1-1 and V is TRBV7-2; D is possibly TRBD1 (5 bases). V lost 8 bases and J lost 0, with 19 bases in between. Germline V gene sequence: CDR1 SGHTA, CDR2 FQGNSA. The CDR3 covers 16 residues. The CDR3 DNA reads as TGTGCCAGCGTTCCCGGGGCTCTGCGAATGAACACTGAAGCTTTCTGT. Translated: CASVPGALRMNTEAFC.

This clonotype was detected ten times or more. The chain employs TRBV28 and TRBJ2-5, with 9 nucleotides matching TRBD2. Losses at the gene ends were 6 bases for V and 6 bases for J; bases not matched to a gene: 8. Germline CDR1 MDHEN, CDR2 SYDVKM. CDR3 length: 14 residues. CDR3 loop: CASSLPLAGKTQYF. DNA for the CDR3: TGTGCCAGCAGCCTCCCCCTAGCGGGGAAGACCCAGTACTTC.

The sample holds many counts of this clonotype. The chain links TRBV6-6 to TRBJ1-2, with 7 nucleotides matching TRBD1. V lost 7 bases to trimming and J lost 9 bases; unmatched junction nucleotides: 8. The CDR3 has 12 amino acids. The germline gives CDR1 MNHNY, CDR2 SVGAGI (reference sequence). CDR3 sequence: CASMRGRGRYTF. DNA for the CDR3: TGTGCCAGCATGAGGGGGCGAGGTCGCTACACCTTC.

This clonotype was found many times. V and J are TRBV24-1 and TRBJ2-3; no definite D call. Trimming cost V 0 bases and J 0 bases, with 12 bases left between them. CDR1 is KGHDR and CDR2 is SFDVKD in the germline V gene. The CDR3 is 17 amino acids. In DNA form, the CDR3 reads TGTGCCACCAGTGATTTGGTTGGCAGCGAAAGCACAGATACGCAGTATTTT. This codes for CATSDLVGSESTDTQYF.

In this sample, this clonotype turned up many times. The gene calls are TRBV25-1 and TRBJ1-5; D might be TRBD1 (6 bases). The germline V gene has CDR1 MGHDK and CDR2 SYGVNS. Deletions cut 1 base from V and 5 bases from J, with 12 bases between. The CDR3 sequence is 15 residues long. In DNA, the CDR3 is TGTGCCAGCAGTGAATTGGGGGGCCGGGATCAGCCCCAGCATTTT. Amino acid sequence: CASSELGGRDQPQHF.

A few counts support this clonotype. Written as DNA, the CDR3 is TGTGCCAGCAGCCCCAGACTAGCGGGAGACAACAATGAGCAGTTCTTC. Protein: CASSPRLAGDNNEQFF. The J gene is TRBJ2-1, the V gene TRBV9; 12 bases align to TRBD2. J gave up 5 bases and V 4 bases, and 7 bases lay outside the gene matches. The length of the CDR3 is 16 residues. The germline V gene has CDR1 SGDLS and CDR2 YYNGEE.

This clonotype came up many times. This chain joins TRBV5-1 and TRBJ1-5, with 9 bases identical to TRBD1. V was pared by 4 bases and J by 5 bases, with 4 bases of the junction left unmatched. The CDR3 has 14 residues. CDR1 is SGHRS, CDR2 YFSETQ, per germline. Here the CDR3 reads CASSLGQGDQPQHF. In DNA form, the CDR3 reads TGCGCCAGCAGCCTGGGACAGGGTGATCAGCCCCAGCATTTT. Together with reference TRBV5-1 and TRBJ1-5, the CDR3 gives the full variable domain: KAGVTQTPRYLIKTRGQQVTLSCSPISGHRSVSWYQQTPGQGLQFLFEYFSETQRNKGNFPGRFSGRQFSNSRSEMNVSTLELGDSALYLCASSLGQGDQPQHFGDGTRLSIL.

Ten or more counts support this clonotype. The rearrangement uses TRBV3-1 and TRBJ2-1; D gene uncertain. Trimming stripped 0 bases from V and 10 bases from J, with 13 bases between. Germline values: CDR1 LGHDT, CDR2 YNNKEL (reference sequence). This CDR3 comprises 14 residues. For the CDR3, the DNA is TGTGCCAGCAGCCAAGACCGTTACTCAACGGAGCAGTTCTTC. This codes for CASSQDRYSTEQFF.

This clonotype was recorded many times. The junction and the germline gene differ at one end; a read error may be behind it. The CDR3 protein is CASSLEKDRGVF. The CDR3 nucleotides read TGTGCCAGCAGCTTAGAGAAGGACAGGGGCGTTTTT. J is TRBJ1-3 and V is TRBV7-9; TRBD1 matches 9 bases. Looked up from germline, CDR1 is SEHNR and CDR2 is FQNEAQ (reference sequence). This CDR3 has 12 residues.

At least ten counts were recorded for this clonotype. The chain joins TRBV20-1 to TRBJ2-1, with 7 bases fitting TRBD2. The germline V gene has CDR1 DFQATT and CDR2 SNEGSKA (reference sequence). This CDR3 contains 13 residues. After removal of 3 bases from V and 7 bases from J, the junction contained 6 bases not matched to a gene. The CDR3 DNA sequence: TGCAGTGCTAGTACCCCCGGGGGGAATGAGCAGTTCTTC. Translation: CSASTPGGNEQFF.

This clonotype was counted only a few times. One base away lies a much larger clone, so this may be a sequencing read error. This chain joins TRBV20-1 and TRBJ2-3; unclear D gene. Trimming took off 3 bases at V and 8 bases at J, with 18 bases between the two ends. CDR3 length equals 14 residues. Germline V gives CDR1 DFQATT, CDR2 SNEGSKA (reference sequence). Here the CDR3 reads CSARIPYSGATQYF. DNA of the CDR3: TGCAGTGCTAGGATCCCATACTCCGGAGCTACGCAGTATTTT.

As for this clonotype: The CDR3 does not close with the conserved phenylalanine or tryptophan, likely indicating a read error. This rearrangement joins TRBV20-1 to TRBJ1-3, with a tentative D call TRBD1 (5 bases). This CDR3 contains 13 residues. CDR1 is DFQATT, CDR2 SNEGSKA, per germline (reference sequence). V was clipped by 6 bases and J by 1 base, with 10 bases between them. In nucleotides, the CDR3 is TGCAGTGCCAGTCGGGGGTCTGGAAACACCATATATCTT. It specifies CSASRGSGNTIYL.

Concerning this clonotype: Compared with germline, one end of the junction differs, possibly owing to a read error. This chain uses TRBV5-1 with TRBJ2-2, with D unresolved. This CDR3 is 15 amino acids long. Germline loops: CDR1 SGHRS, CDR2 YFSETQ. DNA for the CDR3: TGCGCCAGTAGCTTGTGGGTGGCAGAAGCCGGGGAGCTGTTTTTT. This sequence encodes CASSLWVAEAGELFF.

This clonotype was seen ten or more times. The rearrangement uses TRBV4-3 and TRBJ2-1, with D maybe TRBD1 (5 bases). This CDR3 is built from 15 residues. The germline CDR1 and CDR2 sequences are LGHNA and YSLEER. Trimming stripped 0 bases from V and 4 bases from J, with 10 bases between. The CDR3 DNA is TGCGCCAGCAGCCAAGAGGGGCTAGGATACAATGAGCAGTTCTTC. Encoded protein: CASSQEGLGYNEQFF.

In regard to this clonotype: Germline and junction disagree at one end, which may indicate a read error. The V and J genes are TRBV2 and TRBJ2-2, with TRBD2 as a possible D gene (7 bases). Germline V CDR1 and CDR2: SNHLY, FYNNEI. CDR3 length equals 16 residues. The CDR3 loop reads CAGSKEGGIGTGELFF. The CDR3 nucleotides are TGTGCCGGCAGTAAGGAGGGGGGGATTGGCACCGGGGAGCTGTTTTTT.

This clonotype was recorded at least ten times. The chain has TRBV12-3 or TRBV12-4 and TRBJ2-1, with 9 positions matching TRBD1. J was trimmed by 2 bases and V by 7 bases; bases with no gene match: 6. This CDR3 is 15 amino acids long. DNA of the CDR3: TGTGCCAGCACCGGGGACAGGGCCCCCTACAATGAGCAGTTCTTC. It specifies CASTGDRAPYNEQFF.

This clonotype was observed many times. V and J are TRBV5-8 and TRBJ2-1, with 7 positions matching TRBD2. The CDR3 is 14 residues long. With 2 bases clipped from V and 1 base from J, the junction kept 0 bases outside the gene matches. CDR1 and CDR2 (germline): SGHTS, YDEGEE. The CDR3 DNA follows: TGTGCCAGCAGCTTAGCGGGGTCCTACAATGAGCAGTTCTTC. Translated: CASSLAGSYNEQFF.

This clonotype was observed at least ten times. The chain links TRBV10-1 to TRBJ2-2; 7 bases map to TRBD2. Germline V gene sequence: CDR1 WNHNN, CDR2 SYGVQD (reference sequence). This CDR3 is built from 14 residues. Trimming at V came to 6 bases and at J to 7 bases, leaving 8 bases not matched to a gene. The CDR3, as DNA: TGCGCCAGCAGGAAGGGAGGGCCAGACGGGGAGCTGTTTTTT. Translating gives CASRKGGPDGELFF.